One and the same sample provided the 11 T cell receptor beta chains below, sequenced in a study of blood T cell repertoires in COVID-19. Profiled with immunoSEQ multiplex PCR; TCRdb holds only in-frame clones, not every one. The table includes some 260,000 clones, roughly 80% detected once. The sequenced material came from peripheral blood. The receptors stem from a woman of 80 years or more with active or convalescent COVID-19.

The rearrangement uses TRBV6-5 and TRBJ1-5; tentative D call: TRBD1 (5 bases). Germline V gene lookup returns CDR1 MNHEY and CDR2 SVGAGI. The CDR3 has 14 amino acids. The ends were cut back, 5 bases at V and 3 bases at J, with 11 bases in the middle. The CDR3: CASSTTVYNQPQHF. For the CDR3, the DNA is TGTGCCAGCAGTACGACAGTGTACAATCAGCCCCAGCATTTT.

V is TRBV6-6 and J is TRBJ1-2; possible D gene TRBD1, 6 bases. The germline CDR1 and CDR2 sequences are MNHNY and SVGAGI (reference sequence). V was clipped by 4 bases and J by 4 bases, with 10 bases between them. The CDR3 length is 13 residues. CDR3 amino acids: CASSSTGSYGYTF. Here the CDR3 DNA reads TGTGCCAGCAGTTCTACAGGGTCCTATGGCTACACCTTC.

The chain joins TRBV3-1 (or the pseudogene TRBV3-2) to TRBJ1-5; no firm D call. CDR1 is LGHDT and CDR2 is YNNKEL in the germline V gene (reference sequence). V was cut by 1 base and J by 1 base, with 11 bases left in between. The CDR3 loop spans 16 amino acids. Here the CDR3 reads CASSQGSAVSNQPQHF. The CDR3 bases are TGTGCCAGCAGCCAAGGTTCGGCGGTGAGCAATCAGCCCCAGCATTTT.

In its sample, this clone was seen once. V and J are TRBV3-1 (or the pseudogene TRBV3-2) and TRBJ2-3; D remains ambiguous. The ends were cut back, 1 base at V and 2 bases at J, with 7 bases in the middle. This CDR3 spans 14 amino acids. The germline CDR1 and CDR2 sequences are LGHDT and YNNKEL (reference sequence). CDR3 coding DNA: TGTGCCAGCAGCCAAGTCGTGTCCACAGATACGCAGTATTTT. This translates into CASSQVVSTDTQYF.

The V gene is TRBV7-9, the J gene TRBJ2-1, with TRBD2 matching 14 bases. The CDR3 contains 16 residues. In germline, CDR1 is SEHNR, CDR2 FQNEAQ (reference sequence). Trimming cost V 3 bases and J 10 bases; bases outside gene matches: 8. The CDR3: CASSLGLAGAVGEQFF. DNA of the CDR3: TGTGCCAGCAGCTTGGGACTAGCGGGAGCAGTAGGGGAGCAGTTCTTC.

This rearrangement joins TRBV5-6 to TRBJ1-2; D not resolved. Germline loops: CDR1 SGHDT, CDR2 YYEEEE. The length of the CDR3 is 15 residues. V was clipped by 1 base and J by 7 bases, with 17 bases between them. The CDR3 DNA reads as TGTGCCAGCAGCTTGTTGTCAGGCAGCCTGGGTGGCTACACCTTC. This translates into CASSLLSGSLGGYTF. Looking up the rest from reference TRBV5-6 and TRBJ1-2 gives the full variable domain: DAGVTQSPTHLIKTRGQQVTLRCSPKSGHDTVSWYQQALGQGPQFIFQYYEEEERQRGNFPDRFSGHQFPNYSSELNVNALLLGDSALYLCASSLLSGSLGGYTFGSGTRLTVV.

To note about this clone: Other DNA sequences of this sample code for an identical CDR3. V is TRBV24-1 and J is TRBJ2-3, with D possibly being TRBD2 (5 bases). Germline CDR1 is KGHDR and CDR2 is SFDVKD. The V and J ends lost 3 bases and 0 bases respectively, with 9 bases between them. The CDR3 covers 15 residues. The CDR3 reads CATSDPRGSTDTQYF. CDR3 in DNA: TGTGCCACCAGTGATCCCCGGGGTAGCACAGATACGCAGTATTTT.

V and J are TRBV5-1 and TRBJ2-3; 7 positions match TRBD1. Per the germline V gene, CDR1 is SGHRS and CDR2 is YFSETQ. There are 17 residues in the CDR3. V was pared by 5 bases and J by 4 bases, with 16 bases of the junction left unmatched. CDR3 coding DNA: TGCGCCAGCAGGTTTTATCTCGGGCAGGGGGTCCCAGATACGCAGTATTTT. This gives the protein CASRFYLGQGVPDTQYF.

In this sample, this clone turned up a few times. The chain joins TRBV18 to TRBJ1-6; TRBD1 matches at 7 bases. This CDR3 contains 15 residues. V lost 1 base and J lost 9; bases outside the gene matches: 6. The germline gives CDR1 KGHSH, CDR2 LQKENI. The CDR3: CASSPLVQGGSPLHF. For the CDR3, the DNA is TGTGCCAGCTCACCACTTGTCCAGGGGGGTTCACCCCTCCACTTT.

This sequence joins TRBV27 and TRBJ2-7; a weak D match, TRBD1 (5 bases). Germline CDR1 and CDR2: MNHEY and SMNVEV (reference sequence). The CDR3 totals 13 residues. V lost 3 bases, J lost 0 bases, and 6 bases lay in between. The chain's CDR3 is CASSFQGSYEQYF. As DNA, the CDR3 is TGTGCCAGCAGTTTCCAGGGCTCCTACGAGCAGTACTTC.

The chain links TRBV19 to TRBJ1-2; D is perhaps TRBD1 (5 bases). Per the germline V gene, CDR1 is LNHDA and CDR2 is SQIVND (reference sequence). The CDR3 has 14 residues. Between the trimmed V and J ends, which lost 6 bases and 2 bases, there was a span of 13 bases. As DNA, the CDR3 is TGTGCCAGTAGCGTTGGGGGGAGCAACTATGGCTACACCTTC. It specifies CASSVGGSNYGYTF.